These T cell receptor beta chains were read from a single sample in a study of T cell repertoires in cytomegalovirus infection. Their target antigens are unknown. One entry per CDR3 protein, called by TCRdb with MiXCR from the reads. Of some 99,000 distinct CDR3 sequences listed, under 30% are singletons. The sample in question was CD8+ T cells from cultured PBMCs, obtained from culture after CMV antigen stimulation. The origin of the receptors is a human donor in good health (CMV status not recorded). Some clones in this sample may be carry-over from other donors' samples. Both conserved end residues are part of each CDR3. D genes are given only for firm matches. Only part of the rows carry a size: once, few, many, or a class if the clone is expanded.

TGTGCCAGCAGTGAAGCATTGAAGTTGACAGACCCCCACGAGCAGTACTTC	CASSEALKLTDPHEQYF	many	.	TRBV6-1	TRBJ2-7
TGTGCCAGCAGCTCGGAGGGGGAGCCCCAGCATTTT	CASSSEGEPQHF	once	.	TRBV5-4	TRBJ1-5
TGCAGTGCTAGAGGACTAGCGGGGATAAACAATGAGCAGTTCTTC	CSARGLAGINNEQFF	many	TRBD2	TRBV20-1	TRBJ2-1
TGCAGTGCTAGAGATGATTCACCGACTAGCGGGGGCGTCAATGAGCAGTTCTTC	CSARDDSPTSGGVNEQFF	.	TRBD2	TRBV20-1	TRBJ2-1
TGTGCCAGCAGAAGTGACAGGGTTCGTTCACCCCTCCACTTT	CASRSDRVRSPLHF	.	TRBD1	TRBV11-2	TRBJ1-6
TGTGCCAGCAGCTCGCCCGGACAGCTGGGAGAAGCTTTCTTT	CASSSPGQLGEAFF	few	.	TRBV5-4	TRBJ1-1
TGTGCCAGCTCACCACGGGACCCCCTTACTGAAGCTTTCTTT	CASSPRDPLTEAFF	few	.	TRBV18	TRBJ1-1
TGTGCCAGCAGTCCGTTCGAGACCCAGTACTTC	CASSPFETQYF	few	.	TRBV6-1	TRBJ2-5
TGCAGTGCTAGGGACAGGGTGGAACCCTACGAGCAGTACTTC	CSARDRVEPYEQYF	few	TRBD1	TRBV20-1	TRBJ2-7
TGTGCCAGCAGTGACGGGGGATACGGCTACACCTTC	CASSDGGYGYTF	few	.	TRBV12-3/TRBV12-4	TRBJ1-2
TGTGCCAGCAGCCTACGCCGGGACGACAATGAGCAGTTCTTC	CASSLRRDDNEQFF	few	.	TRBV6-2/TRBV6-3	TRBJ2-1
TGTGCCAGCAGTGTTCGGAGCAATGAGCAGTTCTTC	CASSVRSNEQFF	few	.	TRBV12-3/TRBV12-4	TRBJ2-1
TGTGCCAGCAGCTTGAGCAACTACGATGAGCAGTTCTTC	CASSLSNYDEQFF	once	.	TRBV5-6	TRBJ2-1
TGTGCCAGCAGCCCCTACCAGGGGGCAACCGGGGAGCTGTTTTTT	CASSPYQGATGELFF	few	TRBD1	TRBV7-6	TRBJ2-2
TGTGCCAGTAGTGAAGGGGGACCTGGGGATGGCTACACCTTC	CASSEGGPGDGYTF	.	.	TRBV19	TRBJ1-2
TGTGCCAGCAGCCAAGATCAAGAACAGGGCAGATCACCCCTCCACTTT	CASSQDQEQGRSPLHF	.	.	TRBV4-2	TRBJ1-6
TGTGCCAGCAGCTTAGAAGTGGTCTCTGAGCAGTTCTTC	CASSLEVVSEQFF	many	.	TRBV7-2	TRBJ2-1
TGTGCCAGCAGCTTAGGAGGGCTGTCCGTTTACAATGAGCAGTTCTTC	CASSLGGLSVYNEQFF	.	.	TRBV7-9	TRBJ2-1
TGCAGTGCTGGAGGGGTAGGGGCCACTAACTATGGCTACACCTTC	CSAGGVGATNYGYTF	.	.	TRBV20-1	TRBJ1-2
TGCGCCAGCAGCCAAGATAAGGGCGGGGGGTACTACGAGCAGTACTTC	CASSQDKGGGYYEQYF	.	TRBD2	TRBV4-1	TRBJ2-7
TGTGCCAGCAGCCTAGGGGGTAACCCTTACAATGAGCAGTTCTTC	CASSLGGNPYNEQFF	many	.	TRBV11-2	TRBJ2-1
TGTGCCAGCAGCCCACAGGGGCTATCTAACTATGGCTACACCTTC	CASSPQGLSNYGYTF	few	TRBD1	TRBV7-8	TRBJ1-2
TGTGCCAGCAGTGACCCCGCCGGCGTCGGGGCCAACGTCCTGACTTTC	CASSDPAGVGANVLTF	.	.	TRBV25-1	TRBJ2-6
TGTGCCAGCAGCTACGGGGCCCTTACTCGGGATGAGCAGTTCTTC	CASSYGALTRDEQFF	many	.	TRBV7-2	TRBJ2-1
TGTGCCAGCTCCGGACTAGCGGGGGACGAGCAGTACTTC	CASSGLAGDEQYF	.	TRBD2	TRBV12-3/TRBV12-4	TRBJ2-7
TGTGCCAGCAGTTATACAGGGGGGTGGACAGATACGCAGTATTTT	CASSYTGGWTDTQYF	.	TRBD1	TRBV6-8	TRBJ2-3
TGTGCCAGCAGGCGGAGAGCAGATCTCCAAGAGACCCAGTACTTC	CASRRRADLQETQYF	.	.	TRBV27	TRBJ2-5